The 10 T cell receptor beta chains below come from one sample, sequenced in a study of T cell responses to AZD1222 COVID-19 vaccine. TCRdb keeps only in-frame clones here, not all; method: immunoSEQ multiplex PCR. This table has about 150,000 clones, roughly 90% appearing once. Sequencing used peripheral blood, obtained 28 days after the second AZD1222 dose. Every receptor here comes from an adult who received the AZD1222 COVID-19 vaccine.

This clone appeared a single time. This chain uses TRBV2 with TRBJ1-1; a possible D gene is TRBD1 (5 bases). This CDR3 contains 13 residues. The germline gives CDR1 SNHLY, CDR2 FYNNEI. Trimming left V 6 bases short and J 2 bases short, with 10 bases between. For the CDR3, the DNA is TGTGCCAGCAGCACCGACAGAAACACTGAAGCTTTCTTT. As protein: CASSTDRNTEAFF.

The chain carries TRBV7-2 and TRBJ2-5, with D maybe TRBD1 (6 bases). V was pared by 5 bases and J by 3 bases, with 13 bases between. Germline V gene sequence: CDR1 SGHTA, CDR2 FQGNSA. The CDR3 runs 14 residues. In DNA form, the CDR3 reads TGTGCCAGCAGCCCATGGGGGCGGGAAGAGACCCAGTACTTC. It specifies CASSPWGREETQYF.

The chain's CDR3 is CASSFPGQGTDTQYF. CDR3 DNA: TGTGCCAGCAGTTTCCCGGGACAGGGCACAGATACGCAGTATTTT. The chain recombines TRBV27 with TRBJ2-3; TRBD1 aligns across 8 bases. Losses at the gene ends were 3 bases for V and 1 base for J; bases not matched to a gene: 3. From germline, CDR1 is MNHEY and CDR2 SMNVEV (reference sequence). The CDR3 contains 15 residues.

This clone came up once. The chain combines TRBV10-2 with TRBJ2-7, with D perhaps TRBD1 (5 bases). V lost 2 bases to trimming and J lost 2 bases, with 10 bases between them. The CDR3 consists of 14 residues. Germline CDR1 and CDR2: WSHSY and SAAADI. The CDR3 coding sequence is TGCGCCAGCAGTGAGGCGGCAGGGCCCTACGAGCAGTACTTC. Translated: CASSEAAGPYEQYF.

The chain uses TRBV10-1 and TRBJ2-7, with 7 bases fitting TRBD2. Unmatched junction bases numbered 7, after V lost 5 bases and J lost 6 bases. Germline V lookup: CDR1 WNHNN, CDR2 SYGVQD (reference sequence). The CDR3 sequence is 13 residues long. The CDR3 nucleotides are TGCGCCAGCAGTCCCCGGACTAGTTCCGAGCAGTACTTC. Encoded protein: CASSPRTSSEQYF.

The chain has TRBV28 and TRBJ1-6; D possibly corresponds to TRBD1 (6 bases). The germline V gene encodes CDR1 MDHEN and CDR2 SYDVKM. The CDR3 extends over 15 amino acids. Trimming took 6 bases from V and 11 from J, leaving 20 bases between them. CDR3 residues: CASSLPEGGRTPLHF. The CDR3 DNA reads as TGTGCCAGCAGCCTCCCCGAGGGGGGCAGGACACCCCTCCACTTT.

The chain combines TRBV6-1 with TRBJ2-5, with TRBD2 as a possible D gene (5 bases). The CDR3 totals 15 residues. V dropped 6 bases and J dropped 4 bases, with 18 bases sitting between them. Germline lookup yields CDR1 MNHNS and CDR2 SASEGT. The CDR3 nucleotides read TGTGCCAGCAGACCGGGGAGTGGGGTTCGAGAGACCCAGTACTTC. Translation gives CASRPGSGVRETQYF.

The V gene is TRBV28, the J gene TRBJ1-3; D remains unclear. Trimming left V 4 bases short and J 0 bases short, with 16 bases between. CDR3 length equals 17 residues. Germline V gene data show CDR1 as MDHEN and CDR2 as SYDVKM. DNA for the CDR3: TGTGCCAGCAGTTCCTACCTGAGAACACTCTCTGGAAACACCATATATTTT. Translation gives CASSSYLRTLSGNTIYF.

The chain links TRBV7-2 to TRBJ2-3; the D is unclear. Deletions cut 4 bases from V and 4 bases from J, with 15 bases between. CDR1 and CDR2 from the germline V gene are SGHTA and FQGNSA. The CDR3 length is 15 residues. The CDR3 DNA is TGTGCCAGCAGCTCGGAGAACTCACCGGCAGATACGCAGTATTTT. Translated, it gives CASSSENSPADTQYF. Complete variable domain (other parts from reference TRBV7-2 and TRBJ2-3): GAGVSQSPSNKVTEKGKDVELRCDPISGHTALYWYRQSLGQGLEFLIYFQGNSAPDKSGLPSDRFSAERTGGSVSTLTIQRTQQEDSAVYLCASSSENSPADTQYFGPGTRLTVL.

The chain joins TRBV15 to TRBJ2-2, with D hard to call. This CDR3 has 16 amino acids. CDR1 and CDR2 (germline): LNHNV, YYDKDF (reference sequence). V lost 0 bases to trimming and J lost 1 base, with 9 bases between them. The chain's CDR3 is CATSRDLVGNTGELFF. The DNA of the CDR3 is TGTGCCACCAGCAGAGACCTAGTCGGGAACACCGGGGAGCTGTTTTTT.